Below, 20 T cell receptor beta chains from the same sample are listed, as sequenced in a study of human T cells and chemical hapten exposure. Regarding time point: patch test 1, 2 weeks after DPC sensitization. The sample's treatment: therapeutic diphenylcyclopropenone sensitization with weekly scalp DPC. A single record per CDR3 protein comes from TCRdb applying MiXCR to the RACE reads. The sample carries around 300,000 distinct CDR3 sequences, about 7% recorded once. The sequenced sample was whole blood, obtained in connection with sensitization to the hapten diphenylcyclopropenone (DPC). These receptors originate from a woman between 18 and 29 years old with alopecia areata. Some clones in this sample may be carry-over from other donors' samples.

This rearrangement joins TRBV9 to TRBJ1-4; D is unclear. This CDR3 is 14 amino acids long. Trimming cost V 2 bases and J 7 bases, with 12 bases left between them. The germline CDR1 and CDR2 sequences are SGDLS and YYNGEE. The DNA for the CDR3 is TGTGCCAGCAGCGTTGGTGGGCGGGTTGAAAAACTGTTTTTT. This gives the protein CASSVGGRVEKLFF.

There are a few counts of this clonotype. This chain joins TRBV5-1 and TRBJ2-1; no clear D gene. The CDR3 has 13 residues. Germline lookup yields CDR1 SGHRS and CDR2 YFSETQ. The V gene lost 3 bases and the J gene lost 8 bases, with 12 bases spanning the gap. The CDR3 sequence is CASSSRTSDEQFF. CDR3 nucleotide sequence: TGCGCCAGCAGCTCCCGGACGTCTGATGAGCAGTTCTTC. Looking up the rest from reference TRBV5-1 and TRBJ2-1 gives the full variable domain: KAGVTQTPRYLIKTRGQQVTLSCSPISGHRSVSWYQQTPGQGLQFLFEYFSETQRNKGNFPGRFSGRQFSNSRSEMNVSTLELGDSALYLCASSSRTSDEQFFGPGTRLTVL.

This clonotype came up many times. The genes are TRBV10-3 and TRBJ1-1; D not certain. V gave up 0 bases and J gave up 1 base, with 15 bases separating them. Germline CDR1 is ENHRY and CDR2 is SYGVKD. The length of the CDR3 is 17 residues. This CDR3 is CAISESAPHQGNTEAFF. CDR3 nucleotide sequence: TGTGCCATCAGTGAGTCTGCCCCTCACCAAGGGAACACTGAAGCTTTCTTT.

This clonotype was counted a few times. DNA of the CDR3: TGTGCCAGCAGCTTAGTTTGGGGACAGGGACCCAATGAGCAGTTCTTC. It is translated as CASSLVWGQGPNEQFF. The V gene is TRBV7-2, the J gene TRBJ2-1, with TRBD1 identical over 9 bases. The V gene's germline CDR1 is SGHTA and CDR2 FQGNSA. The CDR3 contains 16 residues. Germline trimming cut 1 base from V and 6 bases from J; bases unmatched to any gene: 7.

This clonotype was counted a few times. V gene TRBV12-3 or TRBV12-4 combines with J gene TRBJ1-1; no firm D call. Between the trimmed V and J ends, which lost 6 bases and 11 bases, there was a span of 13 bases. The CDR3 is 11 residues long. The CDR3 DNA is TGTGCCAGCAGCCCCAGCCATTCTGCTTTCTTT. Amino acids: CASSPSHSAFF.

This rearrangement joins TRBV4-3 to TRBJ2-4; D might be TRBD2 (5 bases). V was pared by 0 bases and J by 7 bases, with 19 bases between. Germline assignment: CDR1 LGHNA and CDR2 YSLEER. The CDR3 is 17 amino acids. CDR3 sequence reads: CASSQDHAGKRVNIQYF. The DNA for the CDR3 is TGCGCCAGCAGCCAAGATCACGCCGGGAAGCGAGTGAACATTCAGTACTTC.

This clonotype was counted at least ten times. The rearrangement uses TRBV11-2 and TRBJ2-6, with D maybe TRBD2 (6 bases). From germline, CDR1 is SGHAT and CDR2 FQNNGV. The CDR3 spans 16 residues. Trimming removed 4 bases from V and 2 bases from J, with 12 bases in between. In nucleotides, the CDR3 is TGTGCCAGCAGCTCGACTAGGGGTGCTGGGGCCAACGTCCTGACTTTC. Its translation is CASSSTRGAGANVLTF. Looking up the rest from reference TRBV11-2 and TRBJ2-6 gives the full variable domain: EAGVAQSPRYKIIEKRQSVAFWCNPISGHATLYWYQQILGQGPKLLIQFQNNGVVDDSQLPKDRFSAERLKGVDSTLKIQPAKLEDSAVYLCASSSTRGAGANVLTFGAGSRLTVL.

This clonotype was detected ten times or more. The rearrangement joins TRBV10-3 to TRBJ1-1; weak D call: TRBD1 (5 bases). The CDR3 consists of 14 residues. V lost 8 bases and J lost 4, with 17 bases in between. CDR1 and CDR2 (germline): ENHRY, SYGVKD. CDR3: CAIGRDMGGTEAFF. DNA for the CDR3: TGTGCCATCGGCCGGGATATGGGGGGCACTGAAGCTTTCTTT.

This clonotype was counted many times. The V call is TRBV27, the J call TRBJ1-5, with a tentative D call TRBD1 (5 bases). This CDR3 spans 16 amino acids. Trimming cost V 1 base and J 0 bases, with 10 bases left between them. In germline, CDR1 is MNHEY, CDR2 SMNVEV (reference sequence). The DNA of the CDR3 is TGTGCCAGCAGTTTATGGGGCAGGAATAGCAATCAGCCCCAGCATTTT. Translation: CASSLWGRNSNQPQHF.

Many counts were recorded for this clonotype. The genes are TRBV3-1 and TRBJ2-7; 7 positions match TRBD2. This CDR3 has 13 amino acids. V gave up 3 bases and J gave up 8 bases; unmatched junction bases: 7. Germline CDR1 LGHDT, CDR2 YNNKEL (reference sequence). CDR3 DNA: TGTGCCAGCAGCCAGAGGTCGGGGGGACAGCAGTACTTC. Its protein product is CASSQRSGGQQYF.

A few counts support this clonotype. The chain joins TRBV14 to TRBJ2-1, with D unresolved. The CDR3 is made up of 13 amino acids. In germline, CDR1 is SGHDN, CDR2 FVKESK. Trimming removed 0 bases from V and 8 bases from J, with 8 bases in between. For the CDR3, the DNA is TGTGCCAGCAGCCAAGAGGATTTCCATGAGCAGTTCTTC. Protein product: CASSQEDFHEQFF.

This clonotype was observed many times. One end of the junction is discordant with germline, which a read error may explain. This chain uses TRBV7-2 with TRBJ2-5; D ambiguous. This CDR3 spans 12 amino acids. The germline V gene encodes CDR1 SGHTA and CDR2 FQGNSA. The CDR3 DNA reads as TGCGCCAGCAGCTTGGTCGGGGAGACCCAGTACTTC. This codes for CASSLVGETQYF.

This clonotype was detected a few times. The rearrangement uses TRBV20-1 and TRBJ1-2; maybe TRBD1 (6 bases). The CDR3 covers 12 residues. V lost 2 bases and J 6 bases, leaving 10 bases between the germline ends. Germline V lookup: CDR1 DFQATT, CDR2 SNEGSKA (reference sequence). This CDR3 reads CSARYRQDGYTF. The DNA for the CDR3 is TGCAGTGCTAGATACCGACAGGATGGCTACACCTTC.

This clonotype was recorded many times. The chain carries TRBV20-1 and TRBJ2-7, with a possible D match to TRBD2 (5 bases). The ends were cut back, 3 bases at V and 3 bases at J, with 6 bases in the middle. Germline values: CDR1 DFQATT, CDR2 SNEGSKA (reference sequence). CDR3 size: 11 residues. The CDR3 is CSASRGYEQYF. Here the CDR3 DNA reads TGCAGTGCTAGTCGGGGCTACGAGCAGTACTTC.

This clonotype was detected a few times. J is TRBJ1-5 and V is TRBV5-6, with D perhaps TRBD1 (5 bases). Germline CDR1 and CDR2: SGHDT and YYEEEE. The CDR3 loop spans 15 amino acids. The V gene lost 6 bases and the J gene lost 2 bases, with 15 bases spanning the gap. CDR3 protein: CASNLGGLRNQPQHF. CDR3 bases: TGTGCCAGCAACCTGGGGGGGTTACGCAATCAGCCCCAGCATTTT.

This clonotype occurred a few times. The CDR3 loop reads CASSLRNTIYF. The CDR3 region has the DNA TGTGCCAGCAGCTTACGAAACACCATATATTTT. The genes are TRBV7-9 and TRBJ1-3; D gene uncertain. The CDR3 is 11 amino acids. V lost 2 bases to trimming and J lost 5 bases, with 1 base between them. CDR1 is SEHNR and CDR2 is FQNEAQ in the germline V gene (reference sequence).

This clonotype was observed a handful of times. J is TRBJ2-1 and V is TRBV7-6, with D maybe TRBD2 (5 bases). Looked up from germline, CDR1 is SGHVS and CDR2 is FNYEAQ. Trimming removed 5 bases at V and 6 bases at J, with 20 bases between. The CDR3 is 16 residues long. The CDR3 DNA is TGTGCCAGCAGCCAAGGTTACGGACTCCCCGCCAATGAGCAGTTCTTC. It specifies CASSQGYGLPANEQFF.

This clonotype was picked up a small number of times. The genes are TRBV7-9 and TRBJ1-5, with unresolved D. The CDR3 sequence is 16 residues long. CDR1 SEHNR and CDR2 FQNEAQ come from the germline V gene (reference sequence). Trimming removed 5 bases at V and 3 bases at J, with 17 bases between. The CDR3 spells CASSPLGPGFNQPQHF. In DNA form, the CDR3 reads TGTGCCAGCAGCCCCCTCGGGCCGGGCTTCAATCAGCCCCAGCATTTT.

This clonotype has at least ten counts. This rearrangement joins TRBV29-1 to TRBJ1-4; D perhaps matches TRBD1 (5 bases). Germline lookup yields CDR1 SQVTM and CDR2 ANQGSEA. V lost 5 bases and J 0 bases, leaving 13 bases between the germline ends. This CDR3 has 15 amino acids. CDR3 DNA sequence: TGCAGCGTTCAAGGGGAGGGAACAACTAATGAAAAACTGTTTTTT. Translation gives CSVQGEGTTNEKLFF.

In its sample, this clonotype was seen many times. The chain employs TRBV4-3 and TRBJ2-7; possible D gene TRBD1, 6 bases. The CDR3 covers 9 residues. Looked up from germline, CDR1 is LGHNA and CDR2 is YSLEER. This CDR3 is CASSQEHRV. DNA for the CDR3: TGCGCCAGCAGCCAAGAGCACAGGGTT.